This T cell receptor beta chain was retrieved from a study of blood T cell repertoires in COVID-19. The CDR3 contains 16 residues. Germline trimming cut 6 bases from V and 0 bases from J; bases unmatched to any gene: 8. Germline V lookup: CDR1 LNHDA, CDR2 SQIVND (reference sequence). The repertoire was sequenced with immunoSEQ multiplex PCR; TCRdb's copy has only in-frame clones and lacks some. This sample has roughly 200,000 clones, with approximately 90% found just once. The rearrangement joins TRBV19 to TRBJ1-5; 7 bases line up with TRBD1. The TCR sequence derives from a man aged 25 to 40 who had recovered from COVID-19. The sample was PBMCs or T cells enriched from blood (not recorded which). CDR3 in DNA: TGTGCCAGTAGGACAGGGAAATGGGATAGCAATCAGCCCCAGCATTTT. This codes for CASRTGKWDSNQPQHF.